Shown below are 24 T cell receptor beta chains from a single sample sequenced in a study of control samples from healthy donors and cancer patients. Generated by immunoSEQ multiplex PCR, the TCRdb table keeps only in-frame clones and is missing some. The table has 120,000 or so clones, roughly 92% seen once; the top ten hold almost 8%. The sample was blood. Every receptor here comes from a woman aged 18-29 years in good health.

Of note for this clone: Other nucleotide sequences from this sample produce the same CDR3. The rearrangement links TRBV5-1 to TRBJ2-5; D remains unclear. With 2 bases removed from V and 1 base from J, the gap between germline ends came to 6 bases. Looked up from germline, CDR1 is SGHRS and CDR2 is YFSETQ. This CDR3 region has 13 residues. The CDR3 DNA sequence: TGCGCCAGCAGCTTAGAAGGCCAAGAGACCCAGTACTTC. It translates to CASSLEGQETQYF.

The gene calls are TRBV25-1 and TRBJ2-2, with TRBD2 matching over 9 bases. Per germline, CDR1 MGHDK and CDR2 SYGVNS. The CDR3 is 14 residues long. V lost 7 bases, J lost 0 bases, and 0 bases stayed unmatched. This chain's CDR3 is CASTSGANTGELFF. DNA for the CDR3: TGTGCCAGCACTAGCGGGGCGAACACCGGGGAGCTGTTTTTT.

The chain is built from TRBV7-2 and TRBJ2-1, with 9 nucleotides matching TRBD2. Germline-derived CDR1 and CDR2 are SGHTA and FQGNSA. The CDR3 runs 15 residues. The V gene end was trimmed by 8 bases and the J gene end by 6 bases; junction bases not matched to a gene: 11. The CDR3 DNA reads TGTGCCAGCTTCCAAACAGCGGGAGGTGGCAATGAGCAGTTCTTC. Its translation: CASFQTAGGGNEQFF.

V is TRBV10-3 and J is TRBJ1-2; D is possibly TRBD1 (5 bases). The CDR3 contains 15 residues. The germline V and J ends were trimmed by 3 bases and 8 bases, with 19 bases remaining between them. Germline values: CDR1 ENHRY, CDR2 SYGVKD. CDR3 DNA: TGTGCCATCAGTGAAGTATTTCAGGGTGCGGGCGGCTACACCTTC. As protein: CAISEVFQGAGGYTF.

Only one count was recorded for this clone. The rearrangement uses TRBV6-2 or TRBV6-3 and TRBJ1-5; unclear D gene. CDR3 size: 15 residues. V was clipped by 0 bases and J by 2 bases, with 8 bases between them. Germline V gives CDR1 MNHEY, CDR2 SVGEGT. The CDR3 DNA is TGTGCCAGCAGTTACTCTGGTATAGGCAATCAGCCCCAGCATTTT. It codes for CASSYSGIGNQPQHF.

The J gene is TRBJ1-1, the V gene TRBV19; 7 nucleotides match TRBD1. This CDR3 has 15 residues. Looked up from germline, CDR1 is LNHDA and CDR2 is SQIVND (reference sequence). After removal of 5 bases from V and 3 bases from J, the junction contained 9 bases not matched to a gene. This CDR3 reads CASSDTGTAYTEAFF. The CDR3 DNA follows: TGTGCCAGTAGTGACACCGGGACAGCCTACACTGAAGCTTTCTTT.

The gene calls are TRBV5-4 and TRBJ2-2, with 8 bases lining up with TRBD1. The V and J ends lost 4 bases and 7 bases, in that order; junction bases with no gene match: 15. Germline CDR1 and CDR2: SGHNT and YYREEE (reference sequence). The CDR3 extends over 17 amino acids. The CDR3 spells CASSPIRGQGTLGELFF. For the CDR3, the DNA is TGTGCCAGCAGCCCAATTCGAGGACAGGGCACTCTCGGGGAGCTGTTTTTT. The whole variable domain, remainder taken from reference TRBV5-4 and TRBJ2-2, is ETGVTQSPTHLIKTRGQQVTLRCSSQSGHNTVSWYQQALGQGPQFIFQYYREEENGRGNFPPRFSGLQFPNYSSELNVNALELDDSALYLCASSPIRGQGTLGELFFGEGSRLTVL.

The chain recombines TRBV29-1 with TRBJ2-3, with 9 bases that match TRBD2. After removal of 6 bases from V and 1 base from J, the junction contained 2 bases not matched to a gene. The CDR3 has 13 amino acids. Germline loops: CDR1 SQVTM, CDR2 ANQGSEA. In DNA form, the CDR3 reads TGCAGCGTCGGACTAGCGCGCACAGATACGCAGTATTTT. Its translation is CSVGLARTDTQYF.

This clone was detected once. CDR3 region: CASSFTSGGGDTQYF. CDR3 DNA: TGTGCCAGCAGCTTCACTAGCGGGGGTGGAGATACGCAGTATTTT. V gene TRBV7-2 combines with J gene TRBJ2-3; 11 nucleotides agree with TRBD2. With V trimmed by 3 bases and J by 5 bases, 4 bases remained unmatched. The CDR3 contains 15 residues. Germline CDR1 and CDR2: SGHTA and FQGNSA.

The V call is TRBV5-5, the J call TRBJ2-2; D gene ambiguous. The CDR3 runs 14 residues. CDR1 is SGHKS and CDR2 is YYEKEE in the germline V gene (reference sequence). V shed 0 bases and J shed 8 bases, with 11 bases lying between them. The CDR3 spells CASSLATNAGELFF. CDR3 DNA sequence: TGTGCCAGCAGCTTGGCGACAAACGCTGGGGAGCTGTTTTTT.

Written as DNA, the CDR3 is TGTGCCAGCAGCTTAGGGAGGGATACGCAGTATTTT. Protein: CASSLGRDTQYF. This chain links TRBV13 with TRBJ2-3; D is unresolved. The CDR3 covers 12 residues. The ends were cut back, 0 bases at V and 6 bases at J, with 4 bases in the middle. In germline, CDR1 is PRHDT, CDR2 FYEKMQ (reference sequence). Full variable domain (remainder filled in from reference TRBV13 and TRBJ2-3): AAGVIQSPRHLIKEKRETATLKCYPIPRHDTVYWYQQGPGQDPQFLISFYEKMQSDKGSIPDRFSAQQFSDYHSELNMSSLELGDSALYFCASSLGRDTQYFGPGTRLTVL.

This rearrangement joins TRBV27 to TRBJ1-1, with D maybe TRBD1 (6 bases). CDR1 and CDR2 from the germline V gene are MNHEY and SMNVEV (reference sequence). The CDR3 has 15 amino acids. The ends were cut back, 6 bases at V and 1 base at J, with 15 bases in the middle. The CDR3 DNA sequence: TGTGCCAGCAGGACTTTGGGACACCCGAACACTGAAGCTTTCTTT. This gives the protein CASRTLGHPNTEAFF.

The chain combines TRBV24-1 with TRBJ1-5; unclear D gene. V was clipped by 1 base and J by 3 bases, with 6 bases between them. Germline V gives CDR1 KGHDR, CDR2 SFDVKD. This CDR3 contains 14 residues. CDR3 bases: TGTGCCACCAGTGATTTACAGACCAATCAGCCCCAGCATTTT. Its translation: CATSDLQTNQPQHF.

This clone was observed a single time. V gene TRBV24-1 combines with J gene TRBJ1-1; 8 bases are a match to TRBD1. Germline V gene data show CDR1 as KGHDR and CDR2 as SFDVKD. With V trimmed by 4 bases and J by 5 bases, 5 bases remained unmatched. CDR3 length: 14 amino acids. CDR3 sequence reads: CATSEQDRGTEAFF. The CDR3 region has the DNA TGTGCCACCAGTGAACAAGACAGGGGAACTGAAGCTTTCTTT.

The chain has TRBV6-5 and TRBJ1-2; 7 bases are a match to TRBD1. The V gene end was trimmed by 4 bases and the J gene end by 4 bases; junction bases not matched to a gene: 3. Germline loops: CDR1 MNHEY, CDR2 SVGAGI. The CDR3 extends over 13 amino acids. CDR3 protein: CASSFDRVYGYTF. As DNA, the CDR3 is TGTGCCAGCAGTTTCGACAGGGTCTATGGCTACACCTTC.

This clone came up once. The chain couples TRBV27 to TRBJ1-4; D unclear. The CDR3 is made up of 17 amino acids. Between the trimmed V and J ends, which lost 5 bases and 0 bases, there was a span of 16 bases. Germline CDR1 is MNHEY and CDR2 is SMNVEV (reference sequence). The CDR3 DNA reads TGTGCCAGCAGTCGGCGCCCCCCCTGGACAACTAATGAAAAACTGTTTTTT. This gives the protein CASSRRPPWTTNEKLFF.

The V gene is TRBV6-2 or TRBV6-3, the J gene TRBJ1-1; no reliable D call. Germline V CDR1 and CDR2: MNHEY, SVGEGT. The CDR3 runs 13 residues. Trimming removed 1 base from V and 0 bases from J, with 3 bases in between. The CDR3 DNA follows: TGTGCCAGCAGTTACTGGGTGAACACTGAAGCTTTCTTT. Its protein is CASSYWVNTEAFF.

The rearrangement joins TRBV6-2 or TRBV6-3 to TRBJ1-2; D unresolved. V was shortened by 2 bases and J by 2 bases, with 6 bases between the two germline ends. This CDR3 has 13 residues. CDR1 is MNHEY and CDR2 is SVGEGT in the germline V gene. CDR3: CASSYGQNYGYTF. DNA of the CDR3: TGTGCCAGCAGTTACGGGCAGAACTATGGCTACACCTTC.

The gene calls are TRBV27 and TRBJ2-7; tentative D call: TRBD2 (6 bases). Trimming cost V 3 bases and J 2 bases, with 14 bases left between them. The CDR3 has 15 residues. Germline CDR1 and CDR2: MNHEY and SMNVEV (reference sequence). The CDR3 region has the DNA TGTGCCAGCAGTTTTTCGTGGGAGGCGGCCTACGAGCAGTACTTC. Encoded protein: CASSFSWEAAYEQYF.

V and J are TRBV5-8 and TRBJ2-1, with 7 bases aligning to TRBD2. This CDR3 contains 15 residues. The J segment lost 6 bases and the V segment lost 4 bases, leaving 10 bases of the junction unmatched. The V gene's germline CDR1 is SGHTS and CDR2 YDEGEE. The CDR3 here is CASSPLGLDSNEQFF. DNA of the CDR3: TGTGCCAGCAGCCCCCTCGGACTAGATAGCAATGAGCAGTTCTTC.

The chain combines TRBV27 with TRBJ2-7; TRBD1 agrees at 8 bases. V lost 1 base, J lost 5 bases, and 10 bases stayed unmatched. CDR1 and CDR2 from the germline V gene are MNHEY and SMNVEV (reference sequence). This CDR3 comprises 16 residues. The CDR3 loop is CASSLLAGEQGDEQYF. The CDR3 DNA reads as TGTGCCAGCAGTTTATTAGCCGGGGAACAGGGGGACGAGCAGTACTTC.

The CDR3 region has the DNA TGCAGCGTTGCAGGACATTTGGACGAGCAGTACTTC. Translated, it gives CSVAGHLDEQYF. The rearrangement joins TRBV29-1 to TRBJ2-7; perhaps TRBD1 as D (5 bases). The CDR3 is 12 residues long. Per the germline V gene, CDR1 is SQVTM and CDR2 is ANQGSEA. V was pared by 4 bases and J by 5 bases, with 12 bases between.

The V call is TRBV4-1, the J call TRBJ2-7; 7 bases fit TRBD2. This CDR3 contains 17 residues. Germline-derived CDR1 and CDR2 are MGHRA and YSYEKL. V shed 0 bases, J shed 3 bases, and the junction held 11 bases outside the gene matches. Here the CDR3 reads CASSQDGTTNWNYEQYF. As DNA, the CDR3 is TGCGCCAGCAGCCAAGACGGGACTACTAACTGGAACTACGAGCAGTACTTC.

V usage is TRBV7-2 and J usage is TRBJ1-2; 8 bases agree with TRBD1. V gave up 5 bases and J gave up 7 bases; unmatched junction bases: 9. The germline V gene has CDR1 SGHTA and CDR2 FQGNSA. This CDR3 spans 14 amino acids. The CDR3 nucleotides read TGTGCCAGCAGCCCCCCAGGGGGCAGTAGTGGCTACACCTTC. It codes for CASSPPGGSSGYTF.